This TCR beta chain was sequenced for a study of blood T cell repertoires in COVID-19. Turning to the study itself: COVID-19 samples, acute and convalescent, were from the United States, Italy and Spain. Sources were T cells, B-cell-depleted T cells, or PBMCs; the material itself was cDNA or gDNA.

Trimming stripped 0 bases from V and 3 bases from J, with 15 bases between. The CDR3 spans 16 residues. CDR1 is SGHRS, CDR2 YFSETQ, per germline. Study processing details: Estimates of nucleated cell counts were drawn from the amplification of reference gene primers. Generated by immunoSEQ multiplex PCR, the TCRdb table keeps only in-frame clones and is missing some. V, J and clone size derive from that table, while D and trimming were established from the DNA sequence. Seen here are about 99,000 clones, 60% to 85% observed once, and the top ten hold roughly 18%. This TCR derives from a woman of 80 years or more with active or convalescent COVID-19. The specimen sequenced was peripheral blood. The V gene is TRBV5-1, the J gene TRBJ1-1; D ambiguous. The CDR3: CASSLVVLASDTEAFF. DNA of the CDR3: TGCGCCAGCAGCTTGGTTGTGCTAGCTAGCGACACTGAAGCTTTCTTT.